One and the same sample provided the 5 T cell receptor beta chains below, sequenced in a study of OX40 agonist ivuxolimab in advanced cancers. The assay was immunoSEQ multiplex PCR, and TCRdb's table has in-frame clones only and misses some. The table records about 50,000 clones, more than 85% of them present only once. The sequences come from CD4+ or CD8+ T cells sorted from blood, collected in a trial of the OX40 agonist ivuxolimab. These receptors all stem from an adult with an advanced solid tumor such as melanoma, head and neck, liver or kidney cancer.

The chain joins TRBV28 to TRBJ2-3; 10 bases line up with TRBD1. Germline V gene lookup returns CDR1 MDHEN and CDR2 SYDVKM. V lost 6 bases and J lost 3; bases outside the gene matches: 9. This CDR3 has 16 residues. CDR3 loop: CASRETGGVGTDTQYF. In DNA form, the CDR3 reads TGTGCCAGCAGGGAGACAGGGGGCGTCGGAACAGATACGCAGTATTTT.

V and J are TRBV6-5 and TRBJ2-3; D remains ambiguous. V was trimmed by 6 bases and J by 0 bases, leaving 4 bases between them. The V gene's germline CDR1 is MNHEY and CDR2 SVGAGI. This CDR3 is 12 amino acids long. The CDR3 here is CASRESTDTQYF. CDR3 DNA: TGTGCCAGCAGGGAAAGCACAGATACGCAGTATTTT.

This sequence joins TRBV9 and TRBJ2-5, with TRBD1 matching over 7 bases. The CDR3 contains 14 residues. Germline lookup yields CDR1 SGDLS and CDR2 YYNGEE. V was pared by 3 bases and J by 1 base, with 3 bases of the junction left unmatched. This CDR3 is CASSGTGTQETQYF. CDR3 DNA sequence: TGTGCCAGCAGCGGGACAGGAACCCAAGAGACCCAGTACTTC.

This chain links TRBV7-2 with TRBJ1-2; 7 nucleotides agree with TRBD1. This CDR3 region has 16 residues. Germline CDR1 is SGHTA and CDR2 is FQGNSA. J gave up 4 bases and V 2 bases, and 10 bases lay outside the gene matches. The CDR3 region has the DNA TGTGCCAGCAGCTTACCGCAAGGGGGCAGGCTCTATGGCTACACCTTC. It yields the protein CASSLPQGGRLYGYTF.

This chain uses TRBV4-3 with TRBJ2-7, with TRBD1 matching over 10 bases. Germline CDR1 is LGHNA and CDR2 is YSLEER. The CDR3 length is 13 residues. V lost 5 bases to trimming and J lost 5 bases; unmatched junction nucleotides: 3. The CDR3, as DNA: TGCGCCAGCAGCGGGGACAGGGGAAACGAGCAGTACTTC. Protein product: CASSGDRGNEQYF.